Shown below are 10 T cell receptor beta chains from a single sample sequenced in a study of blood T cell repertoires in COVID-19. The data were produced by immunoSEQ multiplex PCR, yet TCRdb's version contains in-frame clones alone and is incomplete. The sample gives roughly 150,000 clones, 65% to 85% of which show up once; 5.2% is in the top ten. Sequencing was done on a sample of PBMCs or T cells enriched from blood (not recorded which). These receptors were obtained from a man between 65 and 79 years old who had been exposed to COVID-19.

In the case of this clone: Germline is not matched at one junction end, which may reflect a read error. The chain carries TRBV7-9 and TRBJ1-6, with D unresolved. This CDR3 region has 14 residues. Germline-derived CDR1 and CDR2 are SEHNR and FQNEAQ (reference sequence). CDR3 sequence reads: CASSSERWNSPLHF. The CDR3 nucleotides are TGTGCCAGCAGCTCTGAGAGGTGGAATTCGCCCCTCCACTTT.

As concerns this clone: The same CDR3 arises from other DNA sequences in this sample as well. The rearrangement links TRBV5-4 to TRBJ2-3, with 9 bases fitting TRBD2. The length of the CDR3 is 17 residues. The V gene's germline CDR1 is SGHNT and CDR2 YYREEE (reference sequence). The trim removed 0 bases at V and 1 base at J, leaving 6 bases unmatched. The CDR3 is CASSLAGAGGRTDTQYF. The CDR3 DNA reads TGTGCCAGCAGCTTGGCCGGAGCGGGGGGTCGCACAGATACGCAGTATTTT.

The chain is built from TRBV7-2 and TRBJ1-1; no reliable D call. Trimming removed 0 bases at V and 0 bases at J, with 5 bases between. This CDR3 region has 14 residues. Germline loops: CDR1 SGHTA, CDR2 FQGNSA. CDR3 bases: TGTGCCAGCAGCTTAGCCGCAGTGAACACTGAAGCTTTCTTT. It translates to CASSLAAVNTEAFF.

The V call is TRBV5-4, the J call TRBJ2-1; D perhaps matches TRBD2 (7 bases). The CDR3 sequence is 15 residues long. CDR1 and CDR2 from the germline V gene are SGHNT and YYREEE (reference sequence). V was trimmed by 4 bases and J by 3 bases, leaving 14 bases between them. Here the CDR3 DNA reads TGTGCCAGCAGCAGTGGGGGGGCTAACTACAATGAGCAGTTCTTC. Encoded protein: CASSSGGANYNEQFF.

The chain carries TRBV5-4 and TRBJ1-6, with D unclear. Germline loops: CDR1 SGHNT, CDR2 YYREEE (reference sequence). The CDR3 is 16 residues long. V was trimmed by 0 bases and J by 1 base, leaving 8 bases between them. CDR3 sequence: CASSLDRVSYNSPLHF. The CDR3, as DNA: TGTGCCAGCAGCTTGGATCGGGTTTCCTATAATTCACCCCTCCACTTT.

The sample holds one count of this clone. This chain uses TRBV5-1 with TRBJ2-1; TRBD2 matches 9 bases. CDR1 SGHRS and CDR2 YFSETQ come from the germline V gene. The J segment lost 4 bases and the V segment lost 2 bases, leaving 10 bases of the junction unmatched. The CDR3 contains 17 residues. The CDR3 region is CASSFRTVTSGYNEQFF. In DNA, the CDR3 is TGCGCCAGCAGCTTCAGGACAGTGACTAGCGGATACAATGAGCAGTTCTTC.

The CDR3 DNA follows: TGTGCCAGCAGCTTAGCTGACTGGCGAAAACTGTTTTTT. Its translation is CASSLADWRKLFF. The V and J genes are TRBV7-8 and TRBJ1-4, with D hard to call. The CDR3 covers 13 residues. Trimming took 0 bases from V and 10 from J, leaving 9 bases between them. Germline V gene data show CDR1 as SGHVS and CDR2 as FQNEAQ.

The chain joins TRBV25-1 to TRBJ1-1; 9 nucleotides align to TRBD1. The germline V gene encodes CDR1 MGHDK and CDR2 SYGVNS. V shed 4 bases, J shed 5 bases, and the junction held 2 bases outside the gene matches. The length of the CDR3 is 13 residues. Written as DNA, the CDR3 is TGTGCCAGCAGTGGACAGGGGGGTACTGAAGCTTTCTTT. It encodes CASSGQGGTEAFF.

The chain employs TRBV21-1 and TRBJ2-4; TRBD1 is taken as the D call from the table, unchecked against the DNA. TRBV21-1 is given as a pseudogene. The CDR3 is made up of 20 amino acids. The CDR3 DNA sequence: TGTGCCAGCAGCAAAGTTCACGGACGCCGAAGCAGGGTAGCCAAAAACATTCAGTACTTC. It is translated as CASSKVHGRRSRVAKNIQYF.

This clone was counted only a few times. The chain joins TRBV28 to TRBJ1-2, with 8 bases matching TRBD1. V was pared by 1 base and J by 4 bases, with 14 bases of the junction left unmatched. Per germline, CDR1 MDHEN and CDR2 SYDVKM. CDR3 size: 18 residues. CDR3 protein: CASSLSQGASVSGYGYTF. The CDR3 region has the DNA TGTGCCAGCAGTTTATCCCAGGGGGCGAGTGTTTCAGGCTATGGCTACACCTTC.